These 3 T cell receptor delta chains came from one sample sequenced in a study of human gamma delta and Vdelta1 T cells. TCRdb reran clone calling via CATT on the PCR reads. The table records thousands of delta-chain clones, roughly a tenth of them present only once. The sequenced material came from naive CD27+ Vdelta1 gamma-delta T cells from blood. These receptors were taken from a human donor in good health.

This clone occurred many times. This sample includes further DNA sequences coding for the same CDR3. The chain joins TRDV1 to TRDJ1, with 8 bases matching TRDD3. V dropped 5 bases and J dropped 3; count of bases not matched to a gene: 32. Germline assignment: CDR1 TSWWSYY and CDR2 QGS. This CDR3 has 23 amino acids. The chain's CDR3 is CALGHTSGGRVGVWGKSSDKLIF. The CDR3 DNA reads as TGTGCTCTTGGGCACACCTCCGGCGGCCGCGTTGGGGTCTGGGGGAAATCTTCCGATAAACTCATCTTT.

This clone was found a few times. Just one base apart from a much larger clone, this may be a read error. Other DNA sequences in this sample translate to the same CDR3. The chain carries TRDV1 and TRDJ1, with 12 bases lining up with TRDD3. The CDR3 runs to 22 residues. Germline lookup yields CDR1 TSWWSYY and CDR2 QGS. Written as DNA, the CDR3 is TGTGCTCTTGTCTCTCTCCCCCGACTTCCTACTGGGGGATACCGTAGGACCGATAAACTCATCTTC. Translated: CALVSLPRLPTGGYRRTDKLIF.

Worth noting for this clone: This likely came from a read error, as a far larger clone is one base away. The same CDR3 can be traced to other DNA sequences in this sample. The V call is TRDV1, the J call TRDJ1, with 9 bases that match TRDD3. The CDR3 sequence is 17 residues long. Trimming cost V 1 base and J 2 bases; bases outside gene matches: 8. Germline CDR1 TSWWSYY, CDR2 QGS. As DNA, the CDR3 is TGTGCTCTTGGGGAACCAACTGGGGGAAGGAGTACCGATAAACTCATCTTT. It yields the protein CALGEPTGGRSTDKLIF.